This TCR beta chain stems from a study of blood T cells in healthy people across ages. For the second PCR, which ran for 7 to 11 cycles, a sample-barcoded 5' primer and a J-beta primer mix were used. TCRdb itself ran the 5' RACE reads through MiXCR, one entry per CDR3 protein. The sample consists of approximately 1.5 million distinct CDR3 sequences, about 35% of them appearing once. Each sample provided at least 5.5 micrograms of extracted total RNA. The sequence was obtained from a woman aged 25-40 years in good health. The specimen was blood.

CDR3 sequence (DNA): TGTGCCAGCAGCTTGGATGTCACCTACGAGCAGTACTTC. This encodes CASSLDVTYEQYF. This chain links TRBV5-4 with TRBJ2-7, with no clear D. CDR1 is SGHNT, CDR2 YYREEE, per germline (reference sequence). Trimming cost V 0 bases and J 2 bases, with 6 bases left between them. The CDR3 runs 13 residues.